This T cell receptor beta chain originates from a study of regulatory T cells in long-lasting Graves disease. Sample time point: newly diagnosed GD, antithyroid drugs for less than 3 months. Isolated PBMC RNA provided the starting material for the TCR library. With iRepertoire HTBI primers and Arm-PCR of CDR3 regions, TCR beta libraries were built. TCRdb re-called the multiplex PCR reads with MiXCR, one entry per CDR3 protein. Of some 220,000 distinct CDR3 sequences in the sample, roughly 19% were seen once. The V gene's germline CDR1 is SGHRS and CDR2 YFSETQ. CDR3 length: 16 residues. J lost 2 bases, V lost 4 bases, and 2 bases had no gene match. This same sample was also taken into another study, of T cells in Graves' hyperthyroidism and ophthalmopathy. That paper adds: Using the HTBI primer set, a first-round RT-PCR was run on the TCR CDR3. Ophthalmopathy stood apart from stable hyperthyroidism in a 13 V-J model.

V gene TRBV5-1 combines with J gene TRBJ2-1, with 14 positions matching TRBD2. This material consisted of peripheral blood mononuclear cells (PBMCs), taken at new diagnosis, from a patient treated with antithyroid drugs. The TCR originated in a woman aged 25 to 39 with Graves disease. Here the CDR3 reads CASSQTSGRAYNEQFF. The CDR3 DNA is TGCGCCAGCAGCCAGACTAGCGGGAGGGCCTACAATGAGCAGTTCTTC.